This record covers a single TCR beta chain. Its antigen target is currently unknown. No base quality information exists; no much larger clone differs at one position. The treatment or condition label on this specimen signifies: live attenuated yellow fever vaccine strain. At every blood-draw timepoint, two biological replicates of bulk PBMCs were collected. PBMCs were isolated from peripheral blood using a standard Ficoll-Paque protocol. RNA was extracted with TriZol from bulk PBMCs, CD4 and CD8 fractions, and dextramer-positive and dextramer-negative fractions. The record originates from a study of T cells after yellow fever vaccination (dated by TCRdb to between 2018 and 2021). About the study as a whole: The SMART-Seq v4 Ultra Low Input RNA kit was used to prepare libraries from fractions with low cell numbers. To follow T-cell clones before and after primary and booster YFV17D yellow fever vaccination, bulk TCR alpha and beta repertoires were sequenced over time. The cohort comprised two healthy male donors, one aged 18 to 30 and one aged 30 to 39 years. Blood was collected at multiple timepoints before and after primary and secondary immunization, and bulk PBMC replicates and cell subsets were isolated.

On the study overall, not on this receptor specifically: Because the study included only a couple of donors, the extent to which the findings can be generalized is limited. Computational filtering was required because FACS-sorted repertoires could contain abundant contaminating clonotypes from the bulk population. A small share of clonotypes occurred in both CD4 and CD8 compartments, likely arising from convergent recombination. After the booster, most clones that had expanded after primary vaccination were detected again (approximately 96% of CD4 and around 88% of CD8), suggesting broad maintenance of memory. Compared with the primary T-cell response, the secondary T-cell response was faster but weaker, reaching its peak on day 5 rather than on day 15.

Synthesis of TCR cDNA relied on 5'RACE template switching, a step that introduced a universal primer site along with unique molecular identifiers. Priming for cDNA synthesis came from both the TCR alpha and TCR beta constant segments. Library amplification used two PCR steps, and the second PCR step added sample barcodes and sequencing adapters. Sequencing of libraries was done on Illumina HiSeq 2500 (2x100 bp) or NovaSeq (2x150 bp). On the authors' methods: MIGEC was used to demultiplex reads and collapse the reads into UMI consensus sequences, and MiXCR was used for V(D)J alignment. Vaccine-responding clonotypes were identified with edgeR using replicate PBMC samples, with FDR below 0.01 and a log2 fold change above 5 up to day 15 being required. Each bulk clonotype received a CD4 or CD8 identity based on whether the sequenced CD4 or CD8 repertoire contained that clonotype at higher abundance. The public reads were quality trimmed at Q25 with fastp and then assembled into clones with MiXCR by TCRdb, keeping productive beta chains. Rows matching on CDR3 protein sequence are summarized as one entry with the most common DNA and genes. TCRdb's processing, not the authors', yielded these V and J calls. The sample records under 700,000 distinct CDR3 sequences, around 17% of which are singletons. The top ten clones comprise about 18% of the sample.

The CDR3 covers 16 residues, taking in both the cysteine and the phenylalanine. Here the CDR3 DNA is all that survives: 48 bases in frame from base 1. For CDR1 and CDR2, the germline V gene lists MGHRA and YSYEKL. The junction shows trimming of 0 bases on V and 1 base on J, plus 9 bases between the germline ends. The receptor's source is a man between 18 and 29 years old who received the YFV17D yellow fever vaccine. The sequence links TRBV4-1 to TRBJ2-2, with the identity of the D gene unclear. The specimen comprised PBMCs, sampled more than 4 days after the first yellow fever vaccination. CDR3 loop: CASSQDSRRNTGELFF. The DNA sequence is as follows: TGCGCCAGCAGCCAAGATTCGCGGCGGAACACCGGGGAGCTGTTTTTT.